The 28 T cell receptor beta chains below were found in one sample sequenced in a study of T cells in women clearing cervical HPV infection. Here immunoSEQ multiplex PCR was the method, and the copy in TCRdb shows in-frame clones only, minus some. This sample lists tens of thousands of clones; its ten largest clones have more than 3%. Material: blood buffy coat. These receptors were collected from a woman aged 18 to 75 with a cervical HPV16 infection that either progressed to CIN3+ or cleared (not recorded which).

Concerning this clone: The read finishes 3 residues shy of the CDR3 end, and the germline J gene is used to complete it. The chain links TRBV15 to TRBJ2-3, with D possibly being TRBD1 (6 bases). Trimming took 1 base from V and 6 from J, leaving 11 bases between them. The germline CDR1 and CDR2 sequences are LNHNV and YYDKDF (reference sequence). The CDR3 totals 14 residues. CDR3 bases read: TGTGCCACCAGCAGAGGAGGGGGAGCGGATACG. Encoded protein: CATSRGGGADT. The entire CDR3 protein reads CATSRGGGADTQYF.

On this clone itself: Read coverage stops 3 residues before the CDR3 terminus; the germline J gene supplies the remainder. J is TRBJ2-5 and V is TRBV6-2 or TRBV6-3; 9 bases are a match to TRBD2. With V trimmed by 6 bases and J by 1 base, 12 bases remained unmatched. This CDR3 has 17 residues. Germline CDR1 reads MNHEY; CDR2 reads SVGEGT. The sequenced CDR3 bases are TGTGCCAGCAGATCCCTTCATAGCGGGGGTATCCAAGAGACC. It codes for CASRSLHSGGIQET. The full CDR3 reads CASRSLHSGGIQETQYF.

Turning to this clone: The junction and the germline gene differ at one end; a read error may be behind it. The observed sequence ends 3 residues before the CDR3 terminus, with the missing tail filled in from the germline J gene. Additional DNA sequences in this sample encode the identical CDR3. The V gene is TRBV30, the J gene TRBJ1-3; D gene unclear. The CDR3 is 12 residues long. Looked up from germline, CDR1 is GTSNPN and CDR2 is SVGIG (reference sequence). This CDR3 is CAWSVIANTIYF. The CDR3 bases that were read are TGTGCCTGGAGTGTAATCGCAAACACA.

On this clone: The observed sequence ends 3 residues before the CDR3 terminus, with the missing tail filled in from the germline J gene. The chain combines TRBV7-9 with TRBJ2-3, with D hard to call. CDR1 is SEHNR, CDR2 FQNEAQ, per germline (reference sequence). CDR3 length: 12 amino acids. CDR3 DNA, as far as it was read: TGTGCCAGCAGCTCCGGCCAAGCGCCG. Amino acid sequence: CASSSGQAP. The CDR3, in full, reads CASSSGQAPQYF.

Comments on this clone: The read comes to an end 3 residues before the CDR3 does, leaving the germline J gene to fill in the end. This sequence joins TRBV6-4 and TRBJ2-7, with D maybe TRBD1 (6 bases). Between the trimmed V and J ends, which lost 4 bases and 5 bases, there was a span of 18 bases. The CDR3 totals 15 residues. Looked up from germline, CDR1 is MRHNA and CDR2 is SNTAGT. CDR3 sequence: CASSGLHRALHEQYF. The covered CDR3 bases are TGTGCCAGCAGTGGCCTCCACAGGGCCCTTCACGAG.

Regarding this clone: Coverage ceases 3 residues before the CDR3 finishes, and the germline J gene fills in the end. The gene calls are TRBV18 and TRBJ1-2, with D perhaps TRBD1 (5 bases). The CDR3 has 16 amino acids. The germline V gene has CDR1 KGHSH and CDR2 LQKENI. CDR3 DNA (partial): TGTGCCAGCTCCTCCTGGGGCAGCCCTGATAGCTACGAA. The encoded protein is CASSSWGSPDSYE. The whole CDR3 reads CASSSWGSPDSYEYTF.

In the case of this clone: Read sequence stops 3 residues before the CDR3 end, and the germline J gene provides the missing end. V gene TRBV20-1 combines with J gene TRBJ2-7; TRBD2 aligns across 8 bases. The CDR3 extends over 12 amino acids. The V gene end was trimmed by 3 bases and the J gene end by 6 bases; junction bases not matched to a gene: 4. The germline V gene encodes CDR1 DFQATT and CDR2 SNEGSKA (reference sequence). The CDR3 is CSASRTSGEQYF. The sequenced part of the CDR3 DNA is TGCAGTGCTAGCCGAACTAGCGGCGAG.

A remark on this clone: Sequencing ends 3 residues short of the CDR3 end; the germline J gene provides the rest. The rearrangement joins TRBV18 to TRBJ1-2; perhaps TRBD1 as D (5 bases). This CDR3 spans 13 amino acids. In germline, CDR1 is KGHSH, CDR2 LQKENI. The CDR3 DNA, read in part, is TGTGCCAGCTCACCGGACCAGGGATCCGAC. It encodes CASSPDQGSD. The whole CDR3 region reads CASSPDQGSDYTF.

CDR3 bases read: TGTGCCAGCAGAGAGGGGAGCTCCTATAATTCACCC. It encodes CASREGSSYNSP. The entire CDR3 protein is CASREGSSYNSPLHF. The chain is built from TRBV2 and TRBJ1-6, with D tentatively TRBD1 (5 bases). The read falls 3 residues short of the CDR3 end, and the missing part is taken from the germline J gene. Germline CDR1 is SNHLY and CDR2 is FYNNEI. Trimming pared 6 bases from V and 0 bases from J, leaving 9 bases between. The length of the CDR3 is 15 residues.

About this clone: The missing CDR3 end, 3 residues past where the read stops, is filled in from the germline J gene. V is TRBV19 and J is TRBJ1-4; maybe TRBD1 (5 bases). The CDR3 spans 21 residues. From germline, CDR1 is LNHDA and CDR2 SQIVND (reference sequence). The chain's CDR3 is CASRIILEEKGLSNYNSPLFF. The part of the CDR3 DNA that was read is TGTGCCAGTAGGATTATTCTTGAGGAAAAGGGGCTTTCGAACTATAATTCACCA.

On this clone: The missing CDR3 end, 3 residues past where the read stops, is filled in from the germline J gene. The genes are TRBV20-1 and TRBJ2-3; 11 nucleotides line up with TRBD2. This CDR3 spans 17 amino acids. The ends lost 3 bases at V and 2 bases at J; junction bases unmatched: 10. Per germline, CDR1 DFQATT and CDR2 SNEGSKA (reference sequence). The CDR3 spells CSASPPGTSGFTDTQYF. The sequenced part of the CDR3 DNA is TGCAGTGCTAGCCCCCCCGGGACTAGCGGTTTCACAGATACG.

A word on this clone: Read coverage stops 3 residues before the CDR3 terminus; the germline J gene supplies the remainder. The chain is built from TRBV5-4 and TRBJ2-7; TRBD1 agrees at 11 bases. Unmatched junction bases numbered 7, after V lost 7 bases and J lost 4 bases. This CDR3 is built from 14 residues. Germline lookup yields CDR1 SGHNT and CDR2 YYREEE (reference sequence). CDR3 bases read: TGTGCCAGCGGTCGGACAGGGGGCGGGTACGAG. This codes for CASGRTGGGYE. The full-length CDR3 reads as CASGRTGGGYEQYF.

Notes on this clone: From the germline J gene comes the end of the CDR3, since the read stops 3 residues before it. The rearrangement links TRBV7-9 to TRBJ1-2; 9 bases agree with TRBD1. The V gene's germline CDR1 is SEHNR and CDR2 FQNEAQ (reference sequence). Trimming at V came to 5 bases and at J to 3 bases, leaving 4 bases not matched to a gene. The CDR3 contains 14 residues. Here the CDR3 reads CASSPDRGYYGYTF. The covered CDR3 bases are TGTGCCAGCAGCCCGGACAGGGGTTACTATGGC. Full variable domain (rest looked up from reference TRBV7-9 and TRBJ1-2): DTGVSQNPRHKITKRGQNVTFRCDPISEHNRLYWYRQTLGQGPEFLTYFQNEAQLEKSRLLSDRFSAERPKGSFSTLEIQRTEQGDSAMYLCASSPDRGYYGYTFGSGTRLTVV.

On this clone: Sequencing ends 3 residues short of the CDR3 end; the germline J gene provides the rest. This sequence joins TRBV11-2 and TRBJ2-3; tentative D call: TRBD2 (5 bases). The V gene's germline CDR1 is SGHAT and CDR2 FQNNGV. The CDR3 is 14 residues long. The CDR3 DNA, read in part, is TGTGCCAGCAGCCGTGGTGCTAGCACGGAGACG. Its translation: CASSRGASTET. The full CDR3 reads CASSRGASTETQYF.

Partial CDR3 DNA: TGTGCCAGCAGCCGGCGACTAGCGGGGGGGACCACACTGACAGATACG. This gives the protein CASSRRLAGGTTLTDT. The full-length CDR3 reads as CASSRRLAGGTTLTDTQYF. The rearrangement joins TRBV14 to TRBJ2-3; 14 bases fit TRBD2. Read data end 3 residues before the CDR3 end; the end is taken from the germline J gene. J lost 3 bases, V lost 4 bases, and 12 bases had no gene match. Germline lookup yields CDR1 SGHDN and CDR2 FVKESK. CDR3 length equals 19 residues. Complete variable domain (other parts from reference TRBV14 and TRBJ2-3): EAGVTQFPSHSVIEKGQTVTLRCDPISGHDNLYWYRRVMGKEIKFLLHFVKESKQDESGMPNNRFLAERTGGTYSTLKVQPAELEDSGVYFCASSRRLAGGTTLTDTQYFGPGTRLTVL.

Details on this clone: The read comes to an end 3 residues before the CDR3 does, leaving the germline J gene to fill in the end. The rearrangement joins TRBV15 to TRBJ1-4; perhaps TRBD1 as D (6 bases). Per germline, CDR1 LNHNV and CDR2 YYDKDF (reference sequence). The V end lost 0 bases, the J end lost 8 bases, and 13 bases lay between the germline ends. CDR3 length: 15 residues. The CDR3 region is CATSRDHRAGEKLFF. CDR3 DNA, as far as it was read: TGTGCCACCAGCAGAGATCACAGGGCAGGGGAAAAA.

Comment on this clone: Read coverage stops 3 residues before the CDR3 terminus; the germline J gene supplies the remainder. V gene TRBV20-1 combines with J gene TRBJ1-6; a weak D match, TRBD1 (6 bases). With 2 bases removed from V and 8 bases from J, the gap between germline ends came to 10 bases. The germline V gene encodes CDR1 DFQATT and CDR2 SNEGSKA (reference sequence). The length of the CDR3 is 13 residues. The DNA read from the CDR3 is TGCAGTGCTAGATGGGCAGGGGATTCACCC. As protein: CSARWAGDSP. The whole CDR3 sequence reads CSARWAGDSPLHF.

To note about this clone: The CDR3 end lies 3 residues beyond the end of the read and is filled in from the germline J gene. The chain has TRBV5-1 and TRBJ1-4, with 7 positions matching TRBD1. Germline CDR1 SGHRS, CDR2 YFSETQ. The CDR3 has 15 residues. CDR3 region: CASSSLDRLNSPLFF. Partial CDR3 DNA: TGCGCCAGCAGCTCTTTGGACAGGTTGAATTCACCA.

Of note for this clone: The read falls 3 residues short of the CDR3 end, and the missing part is taken from the germline J gene. The chain joins TRBV7-9 to TRBJ2-5, with a tentative D call TRBD1 (8 bases). Germline lookup yields CDR1 SEHNR and CDR2 FQNEAQ (reference sequence). V was trimmed by 4 bases and J by 4 bases, leaving 16 bases between them. The CDR3 runs to 15 residues. CDR3 in amino acids: CASSWGGQAGETQYF. The sequenced part of the CDR3 DNA is TGTGCCAGCAGCTGGGGGGGACAGGCAGGAGAGACC.

CDR3 region: CSTRWGNTIYF. CDR3 DNA, as far as it was read: TGCAGCACCCGGTGGGGAAACACC. V usage is TRBV29-1 and J usage is TRBJ1-3; D gene ambiguous. The read gets to within 3 residues of the CDR3 end, and the germline J gene fills in the rest. The germline CDR1 and CDR2 sequences are SQVTM and ANQGSEA. The CDR3 spans 11 residues. V was clipped by 8 bases and J by 4 bases, with 9 bases between them.

CDR3 loop: CSARDSAGDHEQYF. CDR3 DNA, as far as it was read: TGCAGTGCTAGAGATTCAGCGGGGGACCACGAG. This chain connects TRBV20-1 to TRBJ2-7; 8 nucleotides agree with TRBD2. The read halts 3 residues ahead of the CDR3 end, with the missing end drawn from the germline J gene. The germline V gene encodes CDR1 DFQATT and CDR2 SNEGSKA (reference sequence). Germline trimming cut 0 bases from V and 5 bases from J; bases unmatched to any gene: 6. The CDR3 is made up of 14 amino acids.

On this clone itself: The DNA ends 3 residues before the CDR3 does, and the rest of the CDR3 is filled in from the germline J gene. The chain couples TRBV2 to TRBJ2-5; TRBD2 matches 16 bases. Germline CDR1 is SNHLY and CDR2 is FYNNEI. V shed 11 bases, J shed 5 bases, and the junction held 14 bases outside the gene matches. The CDR3 contains 17 residues. The part of the CDR3 DNA that was read is TGTGCCGGATCAGGGACTAGCGGGGGGGGTTCCGTGGAGACC. It specifies CAGSGTSGGGSVET. From start to end, the CDR3 is CAGSGTSGGGSVETQYF.

A note on this clone: The missing CDR3 end, 3 residues past where the read stops, is filled in from the germline J gene. The chain combines TRBV24-1 with TRBJ1-2, with D perhaps TRBD1 (5 bases). The germline V gene has CDR1 KGHDR and CDR2 SFDVKD. There are 15 residues in the CDR3. V lost 2 bases, J lost 2 bases, and 11 bases lay in between. The CDR3 bases that were read are TGTGCCACCAGTGATTCCAGGGTTAGGAACTATGGC. This codes for CATSDSRVRNYG. The CDR3 as a whole reads CATSDSRVRNYGYTF.

In the case of this clone: Coverage ceases 3 residues before the CDR3 finishes, and the germline J gene fills in the end. V gene TRBV5-1 combines with J gene TRBJ2-5; 12 positions agree with TRBD2. Trimming took 1 base from V and 4 from J; bases not matched to a gene: 2. Germline V CDR1 and CDR2: SGHRS, YFSETQ. The CDR3 extends over 15 amino acids. CDR3 protein: CASSLQLAGGETQYF. The part of the CDR3 DNA that was read is TGCGCCAGCAGCTTGCAACTAGCGGGAGGAGAGACC.

Concerning this clone: The CDR3 end lies 3 residues beyond the end of the read and is filled in from the germline J gene. The gene calls are TRBV18 and TRBJ1-1, with unresolved D. CDR3 length: 15 residues. The germline CDR1 and CDR2 sequences are KGHSH and LQKENI. The germline V and J ends were trimmed by 3 bases and 4 bases, with 15 bases remaining between them. The CDR3 reads CASSPLSSDGTEAFF. The CDR3 bases that were read are TGTGCCAGCTCACCCCTGTCGAGCGACGGCACTGAA.

Concerning this clone: The read stops 3 residues short of the end of the CDR3; the missing end is completed from the germline J gene. The V and J genes are TRBV2 and TRBJ1-2; tentative D call: TRBD1 (5 bases). The germline gives CDR1 SNHLY, CDR2 FYNNEI. CDR3 length: 14 residues. V lost 6 bases, J lost 0 bases, and 11 bases lay in between. The sequenced CDR3 bases are TGTGCCAGCAGAGCACAGGCCTCTAACTATGGC. It specifies CASRAQASNYG. In full, the CDR3 reads CASRAQASNYGYTF.

A note on this clone: Coverage ceases 3 residues before the CDR3 finishes, and the germline J gene fills in the end. The chain combines TRBV30 with TRBJ1-5; unclear D gene. Germline CDR1 and CDR2: GTSNPN and SVGIG (reference sequence). Trimming left V 2 bases short and J 4 bases short, with 18 bases between. The length of the CDR3 is 16 residues. The DNA read from the CDR3 is TGTGCCTGGAGTCGGCGATGGGCCCCCCTAAATCAGCCC. Translated, it gives CAWSRRWAPLNQP. The entire CDR3 reads CAWSRRWAPLNQPQHF. Filled out from reference TRBV30 and TRBJ1-5, the complete variable domain reads SQTIHQWPATLVQPVGSPLSLECTVEGTSNPNLYWYRQAAGRGLQLLFYSVGIGQISSEVPQNLSASRPQDRQFILSSKKLLLSDSGFYLCAWSRRWAPLNQPQHFGDGTRLSIL.

Comment on this clone: At one end, the junction sequence differs from germline, possibly due to a read error. The DNA ends 3 residues before the CDR3 does, and the rest of the CDR3 is filled in from the germline J gene. The chain carries TRBV18 and TRBJ1-4, with TRBD1 matching 8 bases. Germline CDR1 is KGHSH and CDR2 is LQKENI. The CDR3 length is 17 residues. The DNA read from the CDR3 is TGTGCCTGCTCACCGTCCCAGGACAGGGACGGGGCCGAAAAA. Protein sequence: CACSPSQDRDGAEK. The entire CDR3 protein is CACSPSQDRDGAEKLFF. Variable domain in full (rest from reference TRBV18 and TRBJ1-4): NAGVMQNPRHLVRRRGQEARLRCSPMKGHSHVYWYRQLPEEGLKFMVYLQKENIIDESGMPKERFSAEFPKEGPSILRIQQVVRGDSAAYFCACSPSQDRDGAEKLFFGSGTQLSVL.